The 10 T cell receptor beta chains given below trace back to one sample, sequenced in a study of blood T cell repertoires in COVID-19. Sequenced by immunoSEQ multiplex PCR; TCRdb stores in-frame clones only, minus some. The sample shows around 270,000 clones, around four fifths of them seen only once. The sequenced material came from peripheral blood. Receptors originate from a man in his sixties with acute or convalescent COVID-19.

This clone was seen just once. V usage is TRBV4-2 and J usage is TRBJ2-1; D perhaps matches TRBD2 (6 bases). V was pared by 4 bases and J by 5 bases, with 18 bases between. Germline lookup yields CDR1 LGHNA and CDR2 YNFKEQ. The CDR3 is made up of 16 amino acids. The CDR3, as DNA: TGTGCCAGCAGCCCCTCCGAAGGGACTGCTGACAATGAGCAGTTCTTC. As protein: CASSPSEGTADNEQFF.

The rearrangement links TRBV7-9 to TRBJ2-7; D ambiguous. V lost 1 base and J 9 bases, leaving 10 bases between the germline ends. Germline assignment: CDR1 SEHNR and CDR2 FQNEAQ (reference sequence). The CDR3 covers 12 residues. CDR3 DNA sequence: TGTGCCAGCAGCTTAGGGGCTATCGGGCAGTACTTC. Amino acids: CASSLGAIGQYF.

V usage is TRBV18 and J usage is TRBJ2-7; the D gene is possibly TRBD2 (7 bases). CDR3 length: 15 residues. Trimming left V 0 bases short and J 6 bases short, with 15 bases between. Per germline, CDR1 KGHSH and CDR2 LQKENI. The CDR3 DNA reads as TGTGCCAGCTCACCACCGGCGGGGGCGCTTTCCGAGCAGTACTTC. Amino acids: CASSPPAGALSEQYF.

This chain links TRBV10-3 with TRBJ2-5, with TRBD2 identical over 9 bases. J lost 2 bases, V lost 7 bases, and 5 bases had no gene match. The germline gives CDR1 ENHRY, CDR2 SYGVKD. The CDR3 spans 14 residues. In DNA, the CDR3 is TGTGCCATCAACAGCGGGGGGAGGCAAGAGACCCAGTACTTC. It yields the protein CAINSGGRQETQYF.

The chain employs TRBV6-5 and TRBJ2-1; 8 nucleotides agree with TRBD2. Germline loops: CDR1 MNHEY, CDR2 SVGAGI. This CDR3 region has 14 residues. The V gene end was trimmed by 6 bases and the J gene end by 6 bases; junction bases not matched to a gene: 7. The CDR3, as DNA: TGTGCCAGCAGACGGGAGGGTATGAGCAATGAGCAGTTCTTC. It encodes CASRREGMSNEQFF.

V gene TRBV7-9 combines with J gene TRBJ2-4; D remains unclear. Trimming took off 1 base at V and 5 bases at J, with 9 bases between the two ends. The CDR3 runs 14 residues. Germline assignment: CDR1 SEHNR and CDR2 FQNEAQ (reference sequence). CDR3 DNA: TGTGCCAGCAGCTTAGGGGCCGCAGAAAACATTCAGTACTTC. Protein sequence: CASSLGAAENIQYF.

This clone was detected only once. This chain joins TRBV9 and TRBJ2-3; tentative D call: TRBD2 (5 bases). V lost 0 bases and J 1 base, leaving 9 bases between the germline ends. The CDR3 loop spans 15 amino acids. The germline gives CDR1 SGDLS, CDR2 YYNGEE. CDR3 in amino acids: CASSVGVGGTDTQYF. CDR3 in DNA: TGTGCCAGCAGCGTAGGGGTCGGGGGCACAGATACGCAGTATTTT.

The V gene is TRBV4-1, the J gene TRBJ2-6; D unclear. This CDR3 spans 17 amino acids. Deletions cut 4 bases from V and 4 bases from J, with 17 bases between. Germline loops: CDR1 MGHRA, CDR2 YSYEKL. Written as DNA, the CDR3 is TGCGCCAGCAGCCCAACTCCCCCTGCTGCCGGGGCCAACGTCCTGACTTTC. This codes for CASSPTPPAAGANVLTF.

The DNA for the CDR3 is TGCAGCGTCGCCATCGGCCAGGGGACTAATGAAAAACTGTTTTTT. It specifies CSVAIGQGTNEKLFF. The chain joins TRBV29-1 to TRBJ1-4, with D perhaps matching TRBD1 (6 bases). CDR1 is SQVTM, CDR2 ANQGSEA, per germline. The V and J ends lost 6 bases and 2 bases respectively, with 16 bases between them. The CDR3 runs 15 residues. The variable domain in full, completed from reference TRBV29-1 and TRBJ1-4, reads SAVISQKPSRDICQRGTSLTIQCQVDSQVTMMFWYRQQPGQSLTLIATANQGSEATYESGFVIDKFPISRPNLTFSTLTVSNMSPEDSSIYLCSVAIGQGTNEKLFFGSGTQLSVL.

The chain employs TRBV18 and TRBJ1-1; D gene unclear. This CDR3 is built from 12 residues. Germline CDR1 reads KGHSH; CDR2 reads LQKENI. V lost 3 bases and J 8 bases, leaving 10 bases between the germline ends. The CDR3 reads CASSPVSAEAFF. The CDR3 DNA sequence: TGTGCCAGCTCACCTGTTAGCGCCGAAGCTTTCTTT.